Presented here are 2 T cell receptor beta chains from one specimen sequenced in a study of cytomegalovirus exposure and HLA in healthy donors. 13 Jbeta primers and 60 Vbeta primers were used for the PCR. The assay was immunoSEQ multiplex PCR, and TCRdb's table has in-frame clones only and misses some. The table shows about 140,000 clones, with over 70% occurring only once. Input material: PBMCs. Receptors originate from a male donor in good health and CMV-seronegative.

The chain carries TRBV6-5 and TRBJ1-1; 9 bases line up with TRBD1. Germline CDR1 MNHEY, CDR2 SVGAGI. This CDR3 comprises 15 residues. The J segment lost 0 bases and the V segment lost 6 bases, leaving 5 bases of the junction unmatched. CDR3 sequence reads: CASRRDRVLNTEAFF. The CDR3 bases are TGTGCCAGCAGACGGGACAGGGTATTGAACACTGAAGCTTTCTTT.

V usage is TRBV4-1 and J usage is TRBJ1-1; 8 bases match TRBD1. Unmatched junction bases numbered 9, after V lost 3 bases and J lost 0 bases. The CDR3 covers 17 residues. Germline V gene lookup returns CDR1 MGHRA and CDR2 YSYEKL. CDR3: CASSHNPTGVLNTEAFF. Written as DNA, the CDR3 is TGCGCCAGCAGCCATAACCCGACAGGGGTCCTGAACACTGAAGCTTTCTTT.